This is a list of T cell receptor beta chains from one sample in a study of post-analysis software for immune sequencing data. TCRdb processed the PCR reads anew with MiXCR; each CDR3 protein has one entry. Among roughly 800,000 distinct CDR3 sequences listed, roughly 46% were seen once. The sample was blood. These receptors were collected from a girl under 18 with multiple sclerosis. Each CDR3 is given with its conserved first and last residue. D genes are given only for firm matches. Size values are once, few and many counts, or a class for expanded clones, and some rows have none.

CASSFRLDQETQYF	TGTGCCAGCAGCTTTCGTTTGGATCAAGAGACCCAGTACTTC	TRBJ2-5	-	few	TRBV5-4
CASSHDGTSGYNEQFF	TGCGCCAGCAGCCACGACGGGACTAGCGGGTACAATGAGCAGTTCTTC	TRBJ2-1	TRBD2	-	TRBV4-3
CASSPTASQSYNSPLHF	TGTGCCAGCTCACCTACAGCCTCGCAGTCCTATAATTCACCCCTCCACTTT	TRBJ1-6	-	-	TRBV18
CASSLWRGTSTDTQYF	TGTGCCAGCAGCTTATGGAGGGGGACTAGCACAGATACGCAGTATTTT	TRBJ2-3	-	few	TRBV7-2
CASSEAEEGPDTQYF	TGTGCCAGCAGTGAAGCGGAAGAGGGCCCAGATACGCAGTATTTT	TRBJ2-3	-	many	TRBV6-1
CASSETRRQRKTYEQYF	TGTGCCAGCAGTGAGACCCGACGGCAACGGAAGACCTACGAGCAGTACTTC	TRBJ2-7	-	few	TRBV6-1
CASSVQGEAGYTF	TGTGCCAGCAGCGTTCAGGGCGAAGCTGGCTACACCTTC	TRBJ1-2	-	few	TRBV9
CASSLSSTNNEQFF	TGCGCCAGCAGCTTAAGTAGCACCAACAATGAGCAGTTCTTC	TRBJ2-1	-	-	TRBV5-1
CASGGSLRSVISGANVLTF	TGCGCCAGCGGTGGGTCATTAAGGAGTGTTATTTCTGGGGCCAACGTCCTGACTTTC	TRBJ2-6	-	few	TRBV10-2
CASSEAGGRIYEQFF	TGTGCCAGCAGTGAAGCGGGAGGGCGGATATATGAGCAGTTCTTC	TRBJ2-1	TRBD2	few	TRBV2
CSACRGLSDAEQYF	TGCAGTGCTTGCCGGGGCCTCTCAGACGCCGAGCAGTACTTC	TRBJ2-7	-	-	TRBV20-1
CASSLTPAEPQHF	TGTGCCAGCAGTTTAACTCCGGCGGAGCCCCAGCATTTT	TRBJ1-5	-	few	TRBV12-3/TRBV12-4
CASSSGTGRTDTQYF	TGTGCCAGCAGCTCAGGGACAGGGAGGACAGATACGCAGTATTTT	TRBJ2-3	TRBD1	few	TRBV11-2
CSVSGDSGANVLTF	TGCAGCGTTTCCGGGGACTCTGGGGCCAACGTCCTGACTTTC	TRBJ2-6	-	many	TRBV29-1
CASSLDARGGTEAFF	TGTGCCAGCAGCTTAGACGCGAGGGGGGGCACTGAAGCTTTCTTT	TRBJ1-1	-	-	TRBV7-9
CASSPGMTDTQYF	TGCGCCAGCAGCCCCGGGATGACAGATACGCAGTATTTT	TRBJ2-3	-	-	TRBV5-1
CASSYSPDRDTGEAIF	TGTGCCAGCAGTTACTCACCGGACAGGGACACTGGTGAAGCTATCTTT	TRBJ1-1	TRBD1	-	TRBV6-6
CASSNRTGRAGGEQFF	TGCGCCAGCAGCAACAGGACCGGGAGGGCCGGAGGGGAGCAGTTCTTC	TRBJ2-1	TRBD2	-	TRBV10-1
CSVRSDKTYEQYF	TGCAGCGTTAGGTCTGATAAAACCTACGAGCAGTACTTC	TRBJ2-7	-	-	TRBV29-1
CASSYSSAGGETQYF	TGTGCCAGCAGTTACTCGTCAGCGGGAGGAGAAACGCAGTATTTT	TRBJ2-3	TRBD2	-	TRBV6-5
CASSQRTGGYTEAFF	TGTGCCAGCAGCCAACGGACAGGGGGCTACACTGAAGCTTTCTTT	TRBJ1-1	TRBD1	-	TRBV4-2
CASSPGLNSYEQYF	TGCGCCAGCAGCCCCGGACTTAACTCCTACGAGCAGTACTTC	TRBJ2-7	-	-	TRBV5-1
CASSRLAGDTQYF	TGTGCCAGCAGCAGACTAGCGGGAGATACGCAGTATTTT	TRBJ2-3	TRBD2	few	TRBV7-6
CASILWGNEQFF	TGTGCCAGCATTCTTTGGGGGAATGAGCAGTTCTTC	TRBJ2-1	-	-	TRBV7-2
CASSQDLPGTTKNQPQHF	TGTGCCAGCAGCCAAGATCTACCGGGGACAACAAAAAATCAGCCCCAGCATTTT	TRBJ1-5	-	few	TRBV4-2
CASRPGDRAYEQYF	TGTGCCAGCAGGCCCGGGGACAGGGCATACGAGCAGTACTTC	TRBJ2-7	TRBD1	-	TRBV12-3/TRBV12-4
CASSTEVNIYGYTF	TGTGCCAGCAGCACAGAGGTGAATATCTATGGCTACACCTTC	TRBJ1-2	-	-	TRBV12-3/TRBV12-4
CAISPGQGNQPQHF	TGTGCCATCAGCCCGGGACAGGGCAATCAGCCCCAGCATTTT	TRBJ1-5	TRBD1	-	TRBV9
CASRRIGGQETQYF	TGTGCCAGCAGGAGGATAGGGGGCCAAGAGACCCAGTACTTC	TRBJ2-5	-	-	TRBV12-3/TRBV12-4
CASSERDEQFF	TGTGCCAGCAGCGAGCGGGATGAGCAGTTCTTC	TRBJ2-1	-	few	TRBV9
CASSQGQRVGELFF	TGTGCCAGCAGCCAGGGACAGAGGGTCGGGGAGCTGTTTTTT	TRBJ2-2	TRBD1	-	TRBV7-6
CSASRVPSTEAFF	TGCAGTGCTAGTAGGGTGCCCTCCACTGAAGCTTTCTTT	TRBJ1-1	-	once	TRBV20-1
CAISEAGGTNTGELFF	TGTGCCATCAGTGAAGCGGGAGGGACGAACACCGGGGAGCTGTTTTTT	TRBJ2-2	TRBD2	-	TRBV10-3
CASSLRFEGTNEQFF	TGTGCCAGCAGCTTACGGTTCGAGGGTACCAATGAGCAGTTCTTC	TRBJ2-1	-	-	TRBV7-3
CASSQERLAGAADTQYF	TGCGCCAGCAGCCAAGAGAGACTAGCGGGAGCGGCGGATACGCAGTATTTT	TRBJ2-3	TRBD2	-	TRBV4-1
CASGDRTGAYEQYF	TGTGCCAGCGGGGATCGGACAGGGGCCTACGAGCAGTACTTC	TRBJ2-7	TRBD1	-	TRBV27
CASTLGQGLGYGYTF	TGTGCCAGCACCCTAGGACAGGGTCTGGGCTATGGCTACACCTTC	TRBJ1-2	TRBD1	-	TRBV12-3/TRBV12-4
CASSVEASGSPHEQYF	TGTGCCAGCAGCGTAGAGGCTAGCGGGAGTCCCCACGAGCAGTACTTC	TRBJ2-7	TRBD2	-	TRBV9
CATSDGTQGETQYF	TGTGCCACCAGTGATGGGACCCAGGGGGAGACCCAGTACTTC	TRBJ2-5	-	once	TRBV24-1
CSVGGGGARETQYF	TGCAGCGTTGGGGGAGGGGGGGCGAGAGAGACCCAGTACTTC	TRBJ2-5	-	-	TRBV29-1
CASRTRAGANEQFF	TGTGCCAGCAGGACCAGGGCCGGCGCCAATGAGCAGTTCTTC	TRBJ2-1	-	-	TRBV6-4
CASSLSAGGIYEQYF	TGTGCCAGCAGTTTATCGGCGGGAGGAATCTACGAGCAGTACTTC	TRBJ2-7	TRBD2	-	TRBV27
CASSQVGAEGDTQYF	TGTGCCAGCAGCCAAGTTGGGGCGGAGGGAGATACGCAGTATTTT	TRBJ2-3	-	-	TRBV3-1
CASSYTEGQYSNQPQHF	TGTGCCAGCAGTTACACAGAGGGGCAGTATAGCAATCAGCCCCAGCATTTT	TRBJ1-5	-	few	TRBV6-2/TRBV6-3
CSARDTSSGPNTGELFF	TGCAGTGCTAGAGATACCTCGAGCGGACCGAACACCGGGGAGCTGTTTTTT	TRBJ2-2	-	few	TRBV20-1
CSAVSDSYEQYF	TGCAGTGCCGTGAGCGACTCCTACGAGCAGTACTTC	TRBJ2-7	-	-	TRBV20-1
CASSSSGLHNEQFF	TGTGCCAGCAGCTCTAGCGGGCTTCACAATGAGCAGTTCTTC	TRBJ2-1	TRBD2	-	TRBV7-9
CASSVRDSYEQYF	TGTGCCAGCAGTGTGCGGGATTCCTACGAGCAGTACTTC	TRBJ2-7	-	few	TRBV2
CSAADFELAGGPQDYNEQFF	TGCAGTGCTGCCGACTTTGAGCTAGCGGGAGGGCCTCAGGACTACAATGAGCAGTTCTTC	TRBJ2-1	TRBD2	-	TRBV20-1
CSASYPPLWGGSQETQYF	TGCAGTGCTAGCTACCCTCCTCTGTGGGGAGGCTCCCAAGAGACCCAGTACTTC	TRBJ2-5	-	-	TRBV20-1
CASSLGDSARGFF	TGTGCCAGCAGCTTGGGGGACAGCGCTCGGGGTTTCTTT	TRBJ1-1	TRBD1	few	TRBV5-5
CASSTSGRRDEQFF	TGTGCCAGCAGTACTAGCGGGAGGCGGGATGAGCAGTTCTTC	TRBJ2-1	TRBD2	-	TRBV12-3/TRBV12-4
CASSDWGLGYGYTF	TGTGCCAGCAGTGATTGGGGGTTGGGCTATGGCTACACCTTC	TRBJ1-2	-	many	TRBV6-1
CSARDRKTSGPFGDEQYF	TGCAGTGCTAGAGATCGAAAGACTAGCGGGCCCTTCGGGGACGAGCAGTACTTC	TRBJ2-7	TRBD2	-	TRBV20-1
CASSLDSGSHNEQFF	TGTGCCAGCAGCTTAGATAGCGGGAGCCACAATGAGCAGTTCTTC	TRBJ2-1	TRBD2	once	TRBV7-9
CSARNRFGTYLRDTQYF	TGCAGTGCTAGAAACAGGTTCGGGACCTACCTCCGGGATACGCAGTATTTT	TRBJ2-3	-	-	TRBV20-1
CSASPNPGHTPYEQYF	TGCAGTGCTAGCCCAAATCCGGGACATACCCCCTACGAGCAGTACTTC	TRBJ2-7	-	few	TRBV20-1
CSAGTPGGGRYNEQFF	TGCAGTGCTGGGACCCCAGGGGGAGGGAGGTACAATGAGCAGTTCTTC	TRBJ2-1	-	-	TRBV20-1
CASRVTDYEQYF	TGTGCCAGCAGGGTAACGGACTACGAGCAGTACTTC	TRBJ2-7	-	few	TRBV11-2